This T cell receptor (beta chain) was identified during a study of blood T cell repertoires in COVID-19. Original data processing: Estimated nucleated cell counts came from reference gene primer amplification. TCRdb's table, derived via immunoSEQ multiplex PCR, lists solely in-frame clones and lacks some. Clonal size and the V and J genes are those of that table, whereas D and trimming came from the DNA. The profile shows some 140,000 clones, about 76% of them singletons. The clonotype comes from a man older than 75 with acute or convalescent COVID-19. Sequencing used peripheral blood.

CDR3 protein: CASSGDRPTRSAFF. In DNA form, the CDR3 reads TGTGCCAGCAGCGGAGACAGGCCCACCCGGTCGGCTTTCTTT. The V gene is TRBV28, the J gene TRBJ1-1, with TRBD1 as a possible D gene (6 bases). In germline, CDR1 is MDHEN, CDR2 SYDVKM. This CDR3 is built from 14 residues. Trimming left V 6 bases short and J 11 bases short, with 22 bases between.